A single sample gave rise to the 21 T cell receptor beta chains below, sequenced in a study of blood T cell repertoires in COVID-19. Only in-frame clones appear in the TCRdb table, and some are missing; sequencing was by immunoSEQ multiplex PCR. This table holds roughly 240,000 clones, almost 85% found once. The sample was PBMCs or T cells enriched from blood (not recorded which). The receptors were gathered from a woman aged 50 to 65 with acute COVID-19.

The chain employs TRBV5-1 and TRBJ2-1; D may be TRBD1 (5 bases). Trimming shortened V by 0 bases and J by 8 bases, and 21 bases separated the two germline ends. The CDR3 is 17 amino acids. Per germline, CDR1 SGHRS and CDR2 YFSETQ. DNA of the CDR3: TGCGCCAGCAGCTTGGGCAGGGCCTCGTTGTATGACTATGAGCAGTTCTTC. It is translated as CASSLGRASLYDYEQFF.

As DNA, the CDR3 is TGTGCCAGCAGCCTCGGGACACAGAACACTGAAGCTTTCTTT. It specifies CASSLGTQNTEAFF. The chain uses TRBV7-2 and TRBJ1-1; D perhaps matches TRBD1 (6 bases). Germline CDR1 reads SGHTA; CDR2 reads FQGNSA. V was cut by 5 bases and J by 1 base, with 11 bases left in between. The CDR3 consists of 14 residues.

This clone has just a few counts. The V call is TRBV30, the J call TRBJ1-2, with TRBD1 identical over 9 bases. J was trimmed by 8 bases and V by 0 bases; bases with no gene match: 10. CDR1 is GTSNPN, CDR2 SVGIG, per germline (reference sequence). The CDR3 loop spans 15 amino acids. This CDR3 is CAWSVLGQGLWGYTF. The CDR3 DNA reads as TGTGCCTGGAGTGTATTGGGACAGGGTTTGTGGGGCTACACCTTC.

The chain combines TRBV29-1 with TRBJ2-1, with D tentatively TRBD2 (5 bases). The CDR3 loop spans 15 amino acids. V gave up 0 bases and J gave up 4 bases, with 13 bases separating them. Germline CDR1 reads SQVTM; CDR2 reads ANQGSEA. The CDR3 reads CSVEDGGGKYNEQFF. The CDR3 nucleotides read TGCAGCGTTGAAGACGGAGGCGGCAAGTACAATGAGCAGTTCTTC.

The gene calls are TRBV5-4 and TRBJ2-5; TRBD1 aligns across 7 bases. Germline assignment: CDR1 SGHNT and CDR2 YYREEE (reference sequence). The CDR3 contains 14 residues. Germline trimming cut 1 base from V and 4 bases from J; bases unmatched to any gene: 4. The CDR3 DNA reads TGTGCCAGCAGCTTGTGGGGGACAGCAGAGACCCAGTACTTC. Protein product: CASSLWGTAETQYF.

This clone was found once. The CDR3 spells CASGLDQGWYGYTF. In DNA form, the CDR3 reads TGTGCTAGTGGTTTGGATCAGGGGTGGTATGGCTACACCTTC. V is TRBV12-5 and J is TRBJ1-2, with TRBD1 as a possible D gene (6 bases). Trimming removed 1 base at V and 5 bases at J, with 11 bases between. The CDR3 consists of 14 residues. Germline V lookup: CDR1 LGHNT, CDR2 FRNRAP.

The chain carries TRBV7-2 and TRBJ1-2; D gene uncertain. The CDR3 is made up of 14 amino acids. Germline CDR1 is SGHTA and CDR2 is FQGNSA. V shed 3 bases and J shed 0 bases, with 8 bases lying between them. The CDR3 sequence is CASSLARSNYGYTF. DNA of the CDR3: TGTGCCAGCAGCTTGGCCAGATCTAACTATGGCTACACCTTC.

The chain combines TRBV5-1 with TRBJ1-6; D ambiguous. The CDR3 sequence is 14 residues long. Germline CDR1 is SGHRS and CDR2 is YFSETQ. V gave up 0 bases and J gave up 7 bases, with 8 bases separating them. CDR3: CASSLESGNSPLHF. Here the CDR3 DNA reads TGCGCCAGCAGCTTGGAGTCGGGGAATTCACCCCTCCACTTT.

CDR3 region: CASSRTGTGYTF. CDR3 nucleotides: TGTGCCAGCAGCCGGACAGGGACCGGCTACACCTTC. The chain recombines TRBV7-8 with TRBJ1-2, with TRBD1 identical over 8 bases. In germline, CDR1 is SGHVS, CDR2 FQNEAQ. With 5 bases clipped from V and 8 bases from J, the junction kept 4 bases outside the gene matches. The CDR3 is 12 amino acids.

V and J are TRBV29-1 and TRBJ2-2; 7 positions agree with TRBD2. Germline CDR1 reads SQVTM; CDR2 reads ANQGSEA. CDR3 length: 14 residues. Losses at the gene ends were 4 bases for V and 4 bases for J; bases not matched to a gene: 6. In nucleotides, the CDR3 is TGCAGCGTTGCCAGCGGGGTTGGCACCGGGGAGCTGTTTTTT. Amino acid sequence: CSVASGVGTGELFF.

The chain uses TRBV7-2 and TRBJ1-2; weak D call: TRBD1 (5 bases). The CDR3 is 13 residues long. V lost 6 bases to trimming and J lost 1 base, with 9 bases between them. Per germline, CDR1 SGHTA and CDR2 FQGNSA. In DNA, the CDR3 is TGTGCCAGCAGACTACAGGTTAACTATGGCTACACCTTC. It is translated as CASRLQVNYGYTF.

This clone has ten or more counts. V usage is TRBV2 and J usage is TRBJ1-4; TRBD1 might be the D (5 bases). V was pared by 11 bases and J by 8 bases, with 15 bases between. Germline V CDR1 and CDR2: SNHLY, FYNNEI. This CDR3 region has 12 residues. The CDR3 nucleotides are TGTGCCGGGGGGAGGGGCCAAGAAAAACTGTTTTTT. This translates into CAGGRGQEKLFF.

V gene TRBV5-6 combines with J gene TRBJ2-7; 9 bases are shared with TRBD1. The CDR3 spans 14 residues. V was pared by 0 bases and J by 3 bases, with 1 base of the junction left unmatched. Germline V lookup: CDR1 SGHDT, CDR2 YYEEEE. Written as DNA, the CDR3 is TGTGCCAGCAGCTTGGGGACAGGGGTCTACGAGCAGTACTTC. This encodes CASSLGTGVYEQYF.

This sequence joins TRBV25-1 and TRBJ1-3; 8 bases fit TRBD1. Germline CDR1 is MGHDK and CDR2 is SYGVNS. CDR3 length: 14 residues. With V trimmed by 6 bases and J by 9 bases, 10 bases remained unmatched. The CDR3 DNA follows: TGTGCCAGCAGACCTACTGACAGGGGTCCCACCATATATTTT. Its translation: CASRPTDRGPTIYF.

The genes are TRBV4-3 and TRBJ2-2, with TRBD1 matching 9 bases. Germline values: CDR1 LGHNA, CDR2 YSLEER. The CDR3 is made up of 15 amino acids. The junction had 1 base not matched to a gene; V was cut back by 0 bases and J by 5 bases. CDR3 in DNA: TGCGCCAGCAGCCAAGAGGGACAGGGAACCGGGGAGCTGTTTTTT. Translating it yields CASSQEGQGTGELFF.

The chain has TRBV7-2 and TRBJ1-1; D uncertain. Trimming shortened V by 0 bases and J by 1 base, and 6 bases separated the two germline ends. This CDR3 region has 14 residues. Germline assignment: CDR1 SGHTA and CDR2 FQGNSA. The CDR3 spells CASSLARGNTEAFF. In DNA form, the CDR3 reads TGTGCCAGCAGCTTAGCGCGGGGGAACACTGAAGCTTTCTTT. The whole variable domain, remainder taken from reference TRBV7-2 and TRBJ1-1, is GAGVSQSPSNKVTEKGKDVELRCDPISGHTALYWYRQSLGQGLEFLIYFQGNSAPDKSGLPSDRFSAERTGGSVSTLTIQRTQQEDSAVYLCASSLARGNTEAFFGQGTRLTVV.

The chain uses TRBV5-4 and TRBJ2-5; TRBD2 matches at 12 bases. Germline V gives CDR1 SGHNT, CDR2 YYREEE (reference sequence). The CDR3 is made up of 17 amino acids. V trimming: 3 bases; J trimming: 4 bases; junction bases outside the gene matches: 10. DNA of the CDR3: TGTGCCAGCAGCTCTCCGACTAGCGGGGGCCTAGGAGAGACCCAGTACTTC. Protein sequence: CASSSPTSGGLGETQYF.

The chain combines TRBV12-3 or TRBV12-4 with TRBJ2-2, with D maybe TRBD1 (6 bases). CDR3 size: 13 residues. V was trimmed by 5 bases and J by 7 bases, leaving 11 bases between them. This CDR3 is CASSVQGNGELFF. CDR3 DNA: TGTGCCAGCAGTGTACAGGGTAACGGGGAGCTGTTTTTT.

The rearrangement uses TRBV19 and TRBJ1-2; D gene unclear. Trimming pared 7 bases from V and 8 bases from J, leaving 14 bases between. The germline V gene encodes CDR1 LNHDA and CDR2 SQIVND (reference sequence). This CDR3 is built from 12 residues. The CDR3 DNA is TGTGCCAGTACCCCTAGCCGAGGGGGCTACACCTTC. Its translation is CASTPSRGGYTF.

CDR3 DNA sequence: TGTGCCTTACAGAGCTCTGGAAACACCATATATTTT. Translating gives CALQSSGNTIYF. The rearrangement links TRBV30 to TRBJ1-3; D is unresolved. V shed 7 bases and J shed 0 bases, with 7 bases lying between them. The CDR3 consists of 12 residues. CDR1 and CDR2 (germline): GTSNPN, SVGIG (reference sequence).

The CDR3 DNA is TGTGCCAGCACCACACAGGAGAACACTGAAGCTTTCTTT. Its translation is CASTTQENTEAFF. The genes are TRBV2 and TRBJ1-1; D may be TRBD1 (5 bases). Germline CDR1 and CDR2: SNHLY and FYNNEI. This CDR3 contains 13 residues. The V gene lost 7 bases and the J gene lost 1 base, with 10 bases spanning the gap.